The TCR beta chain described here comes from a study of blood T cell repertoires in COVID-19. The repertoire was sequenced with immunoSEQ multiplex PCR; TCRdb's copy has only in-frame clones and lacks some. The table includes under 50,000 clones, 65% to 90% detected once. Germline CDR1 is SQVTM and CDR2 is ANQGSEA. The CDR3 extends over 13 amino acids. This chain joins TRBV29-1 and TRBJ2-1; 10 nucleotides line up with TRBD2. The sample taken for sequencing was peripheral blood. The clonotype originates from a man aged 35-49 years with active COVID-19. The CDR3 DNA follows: TGCAGTATAATAGCGGGAGGTTACAATGAGCAGTTCTTC. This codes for CSIIAGGYNEQFF.